This TCR beta chain was identified in a study of cytomegalovirus exposure and HLA in healthy donors (dated by TCRdb to between 2016 and 2019). Describing the broader study: According to a later analysis, one platform produced both the roughly 110 validation repertoires and the roughly 660 repertoires of the first cohort. The study aimed to test whether signatures of past pathogen exposure could be identified by cataloging public T cell receptors. A separate validation cohort of roughly 130 different subjects was used in addition to the roughly 640-subject first cohort. To predict cytomegalovirus infection status, the study combined high-throughput TCR immunosequencing, statistical association of individual TCRs with disease status, and machine learning. Paper-wide results and their limitations: Most TCR sequences were seen in very few donors, while some public TCRs were found in many individuals. The authors suggested that the approach could potentially be extended to other disease states and immunological phenotypes. A later analysis lacked HLA typing for the validation cohort, so it scored co-occurrence in that cohort across all 120 repertoires. Three of the identified cytomegalovirus-associated TCR beta chains were confirmed in vitro to be specific for cytomegalovirus antigens. In a later analysis, TCRs clustered in the first cohort were found to also tend to co-occur in the 130 or so validation repertoires, with 85% to 95% of cluster scores above 0. A total of 150 or so TCR beta chains were listed by the study as associated with cytomegalovirus. The classifier was reported to diagnose cytomegalovirus status with high specificity and sensitivity in both the original cohort and the validation cohort.

Libraries were made using the immunoSEQ multiplex PCR assay. Under the source paper's analysis protocol: A statistical classification framework was developed to diagnose cytomegalovirus status using the catalog of TCR beta chain sequences. In its TCRdb copy, this immuneACCESS table keeps in-frame sequences only and misses some clones. Where compared with another copy, unresolved V genes explain less than half of these, and the others have no known cause. The V and J calls and clone size are taken from that table; D and trimming were inferred from the DNA. This sample comprises some 150,000 clones, 70% to 90% of them detected only once. The biggest ten clones account for just under 3% of the sample. The donors belonged to the validation cohort of over a hundred subjects, which was separate from the approximately 700-subject first cohort. On this clone: Its antigen is unknown. Per-nucleotide qualities are absent, and no much larger clonotype sits a single base away.

Sample: PBMCs. The clonotype originates from a young man in good health and CMV-seronegative.

The CDR3 here reads CASTDRGGDNSPLHF. The DNA sequence follows: TGTGCCAGCACCGACAGGGGTGGCGATAATTCACCCCTCCACTTT. Recombination linked TRBV7-2 to TRBJ1-6, with 8 middle bases fitting TRBD1. CDR1 SGHTA and CDR2 FQGNSA are derived from the germline V gene. Trimming leaves V shorter by 7 bases and J shorter by 5 bases, with the junction holding 7 bases beyond the gene matches. The CDR3, cysteine through phenylalanine, is 15 amino acids long. Only the CDR3 DNA is retained, 45 bases long and in frame from the first base.